Each of the 30 T cell receptor beta chains below was sequenced from the same sample in a study of CD8+CD57+ T cells in acquired aplastic anemia. Genomic DNA served as template for TCR beta VDJ and CDR3 profiling. TCRdb re-called the reads through MiXCR, storing one row per CDR3 protein. The sample consists of 260,000 or so distinct CDR3 sequences, roughly 80% of them appearing once. Individuals selected for sequencing had exhibited CD8+CD57+ cell expansion on flow cytometry. Sequencing was performed on sorted CD4+, CD8+, or CD8+CD57+ T cells (not recorded which) from PBMCs. These receptors came from a human donor with aplastic anemia.

This chain joins TRBV11-1 and TRBJ2-2; D possibly corresponds to TRBD1 (7 bases). The CDR3 sequence is 14 residues long. Trimming removed 5 bases from V and 6 bases from J, with 13 bases in between. CDR1 SGHAT and CDR2 FQDESV come from the germline V gene (reference sequence). CDR3 in DNA: TGTGCCAGCAGCGTAGGCGGGACAGCCGGGGAGCTGTTTTTT. Residues: CASSVGGTAGELFF.

The CDR3 here is CASGSDGEKLFF. The CDR3 DNA follows: TGTGCCAGCGGGTCAGATGGTGAAAAACTGTTTTTT. The J gene is TRBJ1-4, the V gene TRBV11-3; D is uncertain. Germline CDR1 SGHNT, CDR2 YENEEA. The CDR3 has 12 amino acids. Between the trimmed V and J ends, which lost 8 bases and 7 bases, there was a span of 11 bases.

With respect to this clonotype: Since the CDR3 does not end with the conserved phenylalanine or tryptophan, this likely comes from a read error. The limits of the CDR3 on the DNA are not certain, so only TCRdb's listed CDR3 is given. The chain joins TRBV7-3 to TRBJ2-3; the D call in the table, TRBD2, was not verified against the DNA. Germline V gene data show CDR1 as SGHTA and CDR2 as FQGTGA. The CDR3 is 13 residues long, ends included. CDR3 region: CASSSSGRDRYAV.

The chain links TRBV15 to TRBJ1-2; D unresolved. The germline V gene encodes CDR1 LNHNV and CDR2 YYDKDF (reference sequence). Trimming pared 0 bases from V and 3 bases from J, leaving 8 bases between. CDR3 size: 14 residues. The CDR3 nucleotides read TGTGCCACCAGCAGAGATGAGCAGGACTATGGCTACACCTTC. It is translated as CATSRDEQDYGYTF.

A remark on this clonotype: Germline and junction disagree at one end, which may indicate a read error. This sequence joins TRBV9 and TRBJ1-6; no firm D call. Germline V gene data show CDR1 as SGDLS and CDR2 as YYNGEE. There are 16 residues in the CDR3. The CDR3 DNA reads as TGTGCCAGCAGCGCCGGGAGTAGCGGAATAGATACGCAGTATTACTTT. Amino acid sequence: CASSAGSSGIDTQYYF. Supplemented by reference TRBV9 and TRBJ1-6, the full variable domain reads DSGVTQTPKHLITATGQRVTLRCSPRSGDLSVYWYQQSLDQGLQFLIQYYNGEERAKGNILERFSAQQFPDLHSELNLSSLELGDSALYFCASSAGSSGIDTQYYFGNGTRLTVT.

This clonotype was recorded only once. The chain carries TRBV7-3 and TRBJ1-1; D remains ambiguous. V lost 6 bases, J lost 11 bases, and 28 bases lay in between. Germline lookup yields CDR1 SGHTA and CDR2 FQGTGA. The CDR3 contains 16 residues. CDR3 in amino acids: CASSFGGSWGETQAFF. In DNA, the CDR3 is TGTGCCAGCAGTTTTGGCGGGAGTTGGGGAGAGACTCAGGCTTTCTTT.

The gene calls are TRBV5-6 and TRBJ2-7; D remains ambiguous. The V gene lost 0 bases and the J gene lost 0 bases, with 10 bases spanning the gap. The CDR3 length is 15 residues. Germline values: CDR1 SGHDT, CDR2 YYEEEE. The CDR3 DNA reads TGTGCCAGCAGCTTGGGTCAGTCCAGCTCCTACGAGCAGTACTTC. Amino acids: CASSLGQSSSYEQYF.

With respect to this clonotype: The junction departs from the called germline gene at one end, perhaps through a read error. The chain employs TRBV7-9 and TRBJ2-3, with D perhaps TRBD2 (6 bases). The V gene's germline CDR1 is SEHNR and CDR2 FQNEAQ (reference sequence). CDR3 length: 14 amino acids. The CDR3 loop is CASSLARVPDTANF. The CDR3 nucleotides are TGTGCCAGCAGCCTAGCGAGGGTCCCCGATACGGCCAATTTT.

A remark on this clonotype: The junction departs from the called germline gene at one end, perhaps through a read error. The chain couples TRBV9 to TRBJ2-3, with 7 bases matching TRBD1. The CDR3 is made up of 14 amino acids. Germline-derived CDR1 and CDR2 are SGDLS and YYNGEE. CDR3 amino acids: CASSQGGGHGQDDF. CDR3 sequence (DNA): TGTGCCAGCAGCCAAGGGGGCGGTCACGGTCAGGATGATTTT.

Concerning this clonotype itself: Germline and junction disagree at one end, which may indicate a read error. This chain uses TRBV5-1 with TRBJ1-1; D gene uncertain. The germline gives CDR1 SGHRS, CDR2 YFSETQ. The CDR3 contains 11 residues. CDR3 protein: CASSLAGGNDF. In DNA form, the CDR3 reads TGCGCCAGCAGCTTGGCCGGTGGCAACGACTTT.

The table lists this clonotype with a count of one. Here the CDR3 omits its conserved ending phenylalanine or tryptophan, so a read error is the likely source. No DNA is shown, since the ends of the CDR3 on it are uncertain; the CDR3 is the one TCRdb lists. CDR3 protein: CASGDGGTEPFY. The chain uses TRBV2 and TRBJ2-2; the table assigns TRBD1, which was not confirmed against the DNA. The CDR3 numbers 12 amino acids, ends counted. CDR1 and CDR2 (germline): SNHLY, FYNNEI.

The chain uses TRBV5-1 and TRBJ2-7, with 7 positions matching TRBD1. Per the germline V gene, CDR1 is SGHRS and CDR2 is YFSETQ. The J segment lost 1 base and the V segment lost 3 bases, leaving 16 bases of the junction unmatched. This CDR3 comprises 18 residues. CDR3 region: CASSSETGSSALSYEQYV. As DNA, the CDR3 is TGCGCCAGCAGCTCAGAGACAGGGAGTTCAGCCCTTTCCTACGAGCAGTACGTC.

With regard to this clonotype: Since no conserved phenylalanine or tryptophan closes the CDR3, a read error is the likely cause. No DNA is shown, since the ends of the CDR3 on it are uncertain; the CDR3 is the one TCRdb lists. This chain joins TRBV7-4 and TRBJ1-6. Germline values: CDR1 SGHVT, CDR2 SQSDAQ. Inclusive of both ends, the CDR3 amounts to 9 amino acids. The CDR3: CASSGPDRA.

The V gene is TRBV5-8, the J gene TRBJ2-7; TRBD2 agrees at 9 bases. This CDR3 region has 12 residues. The V gene end was trimmed by 4 bases and the J gene end by 8 bases; junction bases not matched to a gene: 4. Germline lookup yields CDR1 SGHTS and CDR2 YDEGEE. CDR3 sequence: CASSLAGIQQYF. Here the CDR3 DNA reads TGTGCCAGCAGCCTAGCGGGAATACAGCAGTACTTC. Using reference TRBV5-8 and TRBJ2-7 for the parts outside the CDR3, the full variable domain is EAGVTQSPTHLIKTRGQQATLRCSPISGHTSVYWYQQALGLGLQFLLWYDEGEERNRGNFPPRFSGRQFPNYSSELNVNALELEDSALYLCASSLAGIQQYFGPGTRLTVT.

The chain employs TRBV7-9 and TRBJ1-2, with D possibly being TRBD1 (5 bases). CDR3 length: 17 amino acids. Germline V gives CDR1 SEHNR, CDR2 FQNEAQ (reference sequence). Trimming took off 3 bases at V and 8 bases at J, with 25 bases between the two ends. The CDR3 DNA sequence: TGTGCCAGCAGCTTTCAAAGAGGGGCCTGGGTAGATGAGGGCTACACCTTC. This sequence encodes CASSFQRGAWVDEGYTF.

On this clonotype: Here the CDR3 omits its conserved ending phenylalanine or tryptophan, so a read error is the likely source. This chain connects TRBV7-9 to TRBJ1-6, with 7 bases lining up with TRBD1. V lost 5 bases, J lost 7 bases, and 5 bases stayed unmatched. The CDR3 runs 14 residues. CDR1 and CDR2 from the germline V gene are SEHNR and FQNEAQ (reference sequence). CDR3 region: CASSPTGNNSPLHL. CDR3 DNA sequence: TGTGCCAGCAGCCCGACAGGGAACAATTCACCCCTCCACCTT.

As regards this clonotype: Its ends do not fully match the called genes, so a read error is possible. The genes are TRBV7-8 and TRBJ1-1; 8 positions agree with TRBD1. Germline loops: CDR1 SGHVS, CDR2 FQNEAQ. CDR3 size: 15 residues. The chain's CDR3 is CASSPKKGEQGEDFF. The CDR3 nucleotides read TGTGCCAGCAGCCCGAAAAAGGGGGAACAGGGGGAAGATTTCTTT.

The CDR3, as DNA: TGTGCCAGCAGCCAGGACAGGGTTATGGTCTATGGCTACACCTTC. Translation gives CASSQDRVMVYGYTF. The chain links TRBV7-3 to TRBJ1-2; 8 bases are a match to TRBD1. Germline CDR1 and CDR2: SGHTA and FQGTGA. CDR3 length: 15 residues. Trimming removed 5 bases from V and 4 bases from J; junction bases left unmatched: 9.

The chain links TRBV7-3 to TRBJ2-7, with D tentatively TRBD2 (6 bases). Germline CDR1 SGHTA, CDR2 FQGTGA. The CDR3 contains 15 residues. The germline V and J ends were trimmed by 2 bases and 13 bases, with 24 bases remaining between them. CDR3 sequence: CASSLAGGGQDEPYF. The CDR3 nucleotides are TGTGCCAGCAGCTTAGCAGGCGGAGGGCAAGATGAACCTTACTTC.

Concerning this clonotype: Germline is not matched at one junction end, which may reflect a read error. The V gene is TRBV7-9, the J gene TRBJ2-7; perhaps TRBD2 as D (5 bases). The CDR3 is 14 residues long. The V gene's germline CDR1 is SEHNR and CDR2 FQNEAQ (reference sequence). The chain's CDR3 is CASSSRGSEQLLGF. DNA of the CDR3: TGTGCCAGCAGCTCACGGGGTAGTGAGCAGTTGCTCGGGTTC.

A single count supports this clonotype. A read error is possible here, since a much larger clone lies one base away. The rearrangement links TRBV7-2 to TRBJ1-2, with no clear D. Germline V CDR1 and CDR2: SGHTA, FQGNSA. V was cut by 0 bases and J by 14 bases, with 22 bases left in between. This CDR3 is 15 amino acids long. The CDR3 here is CTSSLAGGADTQYTF. The CDR3, as DNA: TGTACCAGCAGCTTAGCGGGAGGCGCCGATACGCAGTATACCTTC.

The chain joins TRBV6-7 to TRBJ1-2; D gene ambiguous. TRBV6-7 is treated as an ORF (open reading frame) with a function not yet certain. The CDR3 has 15 residues. V dropped 6 bases and J dropped 7 bases, with 21 bases sitting between them. CDR3 bases: TGTGCCAGCAGAAAGTCGGGAACCAAAATTTCTGGCTACACCTTC. Its translation: CASRKSGTKISGYTF.

Remarks on this clonotype: No DNA is shown, since the ends of the CDR3 on it are uncertain; the CDR3 is the one TCRdb lists. The chain couples TRBV7-2 to TRBJ2-3; no check of the table's D call, TRBD1, against the DNA was made. The CDR3 is made up of 14 amino acids, end residues included. The germline gives CDR1 SGHTA, CDR2 FQGNSA. The CDR3 protein is CASSWGQGSNSGYF.

The chain combines TRBV7-8 with TRBJ2-1; D might be TRBD2 (6 bases). V lost 0 bases to trimming and J lost 10 bases, with 19 bases between them. This CDR3 is built from 16 residues. Germline CDR1 reads SGHVS; CDR2 reads FQNEAQ. The CDR3 coding sequence is TGTGCCAGCAGCTTAGCGGGAGGTCCCGATAGCGAGGAGCAGTTCTTC. As protein: CASSLAGGPDSEEQFF.

The rearrangement joins TRBV5-4 to TRBJ2-6, with TRBD2 as a possible D gene (5 bases). The CDR3 runs 17 residues. Trimming pared 6 bases from V and 0 bases from J, leaving 16 bases between. In germline, CDR1 is SGHNT, CDR2 YYREEE (reference sequence). The CDR3 coding sequence is TGTGCCAGCACCTTTGCGAGGGTCCCCTCTGGGGCCAACGTCCTGACTTTC. Translation: CASTFARVPSGANVLTF.

This chain connects TRBV2 to TRBJ1-1; unclear D gene. V lost 6 bases and J lost 14, with 25 bases in between. Per germline, CDR1 SNHLY and CDR2 FYNNEI. The CDR3 contains 14 residues. The CDR3 region has the DNA TGTGCCAGCAGCGATTACAGCATCAACACTGCCGCGTTCTTT. The encoded protein is CASSDYSINTAAFF.

The V and J genes are TRBV7-6 and TRBJ1-2; D might be TRBD1 (6 bases). With 4 bases removed from V and 10 bases from J, the gap between germline ends came to 22 bases. The CDR3 loop spans 15 amino acids. The germline V gene encodes CDR1 SGHVS and CDR2 FNYEAQ. CDR3 nucleotides: TGTGCCAGCAGCTCGGACGGGGGCGCCGAATCCCTCTACACCTTC. Translation: CASSSDGGAESLYTF.

The gene calls are TRBV5-6 and TRBJ2-7, with D possibly being TRBD2 (6 bases). CDR3 length: 14 residues. Germline V gene lookup returns CDR1 SGHDT and CDR2 YYEEEE. Trimming removed 0 bases from V and 2 bases from J, with 9 bases in between. The CDR3 reads CASSLAGEAYEQYV. CDR3 sequence (DNA): TGTGCCAGCAGCTTGGCGGGGGAGGCCTACGAGCAGTACGTC.

V is TRBV5-6 and J is TRBJ1-1; 7 bases line up with TRBD1. Germline V CDR1 and CDR2: SGHDT, YYEEEE. V trimming: 8 bases; J trimming: 1 base; junction bases outside the gene matches: 11. The CDR3 runs 15 residues. The CDR3 is CASDRDVTGNTEAFF. CDR3 nucleotide sequence: TGTGCCAGTGACAGGGATGTTACAGGGAACACTGAAGCTTTCTTT.

The chain combines TRBV9 with TRBJ2-3; TRBD1 aligns across 11 bases. The germline V gene encodes CDR1 SGDLS and CDR2 YYNGEE. CDR3 length: 12 amino acids. The J segment lost 5 bases and the V segment lost 7 bases, leaving 0 bases of the junction unmatched. Here the CDR3 reads CASGTGGDTQYF. The CDR3 DNA sequence: TGTGCCAGCGGGACAGGGGGAGATACGCAGTATTTT.